The 4 T cell receptor beta chains reported below all come from one sample, sequenced in a study of cytomegalovirus exposure and HLA in healthy donors. Clones were read by immunoSEQ multiplex PCR, and TCRdb kept only the in-frame ones, dropping some. The data contain roughly 330,000 clones, roughly 87% of them singletons. Material: PBMCs. The receptor set was obtained from a woman aged 25 to 39 in good health and CMV-seropositive.

The rearrangement uses TRBV6-5 and TRBJ2-1, with D uncertain. CDR1 MNHEY and CDR2 SVGAGI come from the germline V gene. Trimming shortened V by 2 bases and J by 7 bases, and 12 bases separated the two germline ends. There are 14 residues in the CDR3. CDR3 DNA sequence: TGTGCCAGCAGTTACCAGGTTGGGCCAAATGAGCAGTTCTTC. Protein sequence: CASSYQVGPNEQFF.

This chain joins TRBV2 and TRBJ2-2, with 8 bases fitting TRBD2. There are 17 residues in the CDR3. Unmatched junction bases numbered 9, after V lost 5 bases and J lost 1 base. CDR1 is SNHLY, CDR2 FYNNEI, per germline. CDR3 loop: CASSFLAGFRNTGELFF. As DNA, the CDR3 is TGTGCCAGCAGTTTTTTAGCGGGATTTCGGAACACCGGGGAGCTGTTTTTT.

This chain links TRBV5-4 with TRBJ2-5; TRBD2 might be the D (5 bases). The length of the CDR3 is 15 residues. V was pared by 0 bases and J by 5 bases, with 14 bases between. Germline V lookup: CDR1 SGHNT, CDR2 YYREEE (reference sequence). CDR3 in amino acids: CASSLGTLRGETQYF. CDR3 sequence (DNA): TGTGCCAGCAGCTTGGGGACGCTTCGAGGGGAGACCCAGTACTTC.

The chain joins TRBV4-2 to TRBJ1-5; a weak D match, TRBD1 (5 bases). This CDR3 is built from 15 residues. Trimming took off 3 bases at V and 7 bases at J, with 16 bases between the two ends. The germline gives CDR1 LGHNA, CDR2 YNFKEQ. The DNA of the CDR3 is TGTGCCAGCAGCCACGCCCGGGACCCCGGGCAGCCCCAGCATTTT. As protein: CASSHARDPGQPQHF.